This is a list of T cell receptor beta chains from one sample in a study of T cell responses to AZD1222 COVID-19 vaccine. Measured with immunoSEQ multiplex PCR; TCRdb has only the in-frame clones, and not every one. Here the sample spans 140,000 to 150,000 clones, roughly 92% being singletons. The specimen was peripheral blood, collected on day 0 of AZD1222 vaccination. Receptors originate from an adult in good health. CDR3s include the opening cysteine and the closing phenylalanine or tryptophan. The D gene is left open where the match is weak. Rows may omit the clone size; those that give it use once, few, many or a size class.

j_call d_call v_call clone_size cdr3_length cdr3_aa cdr3_nt
TRBJ1-6 NA TRBV9 once 14 CASSVGALDSPLHF TGTGCCAGCAGCGTAGGGGCCTTGGATTCACCCCTCCACTTT
TRBJ2-2 TRBD2 TRBV5-3 NA 16 CARSLIAGDSPGELFF TGTGCCAGAAGCTTGATAGCGGGAGATTCCCCCGGGGAGCTGTTTTTT
TRBJ2-7 TRBD1 TRBV28 NA 14 CASRNRGNLYEQYF TGTGCCAGCAGAAACAGGGGGAACCTTTACGAGCAGTACTTC
TRBJ2-1 TRBD2 TRBV5-1 NA 15 CASSRTAGGPGEQFF TGCGCCAGCAGCAGGACAGCGGGAGGCCCGGGTGAGCAGTTCTTC
TRBJ1-3 TRBD1 TRBV11-2 NA 18 CASSLERTGPSSGNTIYF TGTGCCAGCAGCTTAGAAAGGACAGGGCCTTCCTCTGGAAACACCATATATTTT
TRBJ2-5 TRBD2 TRBV5-5 NA 18 CASSLRTSGRTTQETQYF TGTGCCAGCAGCTTGCGGACTAGCGGGAGAACCACCCAAGAGACCCAGTACTTC
TRBJ2-7 NA TRBV27 NA 14 CASCIAGSSYEQYF TGTGCCAGCTGTATCGCAGGTAGCTCCTACGAGCAGTACTTC
TRBJ2-1 NA TRBV18 NA 18 CASSLNRGRVPDSNEQFF TGTGCCAGCTCTCTAAACCGGGGGCGCGTCCCCGATAGCAATGAGCAGTTCTTC
TRBJ2-1 TRBD2 TRBV6-2/TRBV6-3 NA 15 CASSPLAGGLYEQFF TGTGCCAGCAGCCCCCTAGCGGGAGGCCTCTATGAGCAGTTCTTC
TRBJ1-2 NA TRBV12-5 NA 15 CASGTRGIRNYGYTF TGTGCTAGTGGTACCAGGGGAATAAGGAACTATGGCTACACCTTC
TRBJ2-3 TRBD2 TRBV7-2 once 15 CASSPMGGRTDTQYF TGTGCCAGCAGCCCGATGGGAGGGCGCACAGATACGCAGTATTTT
TRBJ2-7 NA TRBV19 NA 14 CASSQLGKAYEQYF TGTGCCAGTAGCCAACTTGGGAAGGCCTACGAGCAGTACTTC
TRBJ1-2 NA TRBV5-1 NA 14 CASSPGRGEYGYTF TGCGCCAGCAGCCCCGGAAGAGGAGAATATGGCTACACCTTC
TRBJ2-1 NA TRBV5-1 NA 12 CASSGAGTEQFF TGCGCCAGCAGCGGCGCCGGGACAGAGCAGTTCTTC
TRBJ1-5 NA TRBV7-9 NA 12 CASSGKAQPQHF TGTGCCAGCAGCGGTAAAGCTCAGCCCCAGCATTTT
TRBJ2-7 NA TRBV30 NA 13 CAWNRGVGYEQYF TGTGCCTGGAATAGGGGGGTAGGGTACGAGCAGTACTTC
TRBJ1-2 TRBD1 TRBV5-4 NA 15 CASSFDPTGDYGYTF TGTGCCAGCAGCTTCGACCCTACAGGGGACTATGGCTACACCTTC
TRBJ1-1 NA TRBV20-1 once 11 CSADLSRIAFF TGCAGTGCTGACCTAAGCAGGATCGCTTTCTTT
TRBJ2-3 NA TRBV12-3/TRBV12-4 NA 13 CAGAAERTDTQYF TGTGCAGGGGCGGCGGAAAGGACAGATACGCAGTATTTT
TRBJ2-1 TRBD2 TRBV9 once 17 CASSVGALAGGYNEQFF TGTGCCAGCAGCGTAGGGGCACTAGCGGGAGGGTACAATGAGCAGTTCTTC
TRBJ1-2 NA TRBV13 NA 14 CASSRRQANYGYTF TGTGCCAGCAGCCGGAGACAGGCTAACTATGGCTACACCTTC
TRBJ1-2 TRBD1 TRBV11-2 NA 13 CASSTLTGDGYTF TGTGCCAGCAGCACCTTGACAGGGGATGGCTACACCTTC
TRBJ1-4 TRBD1 TRBV11-2 NA 15 CASSSRQGTAEKLFF TGTGCCAGCAGCTCCAGACAGGGGACGGCTGAAAAACTGTTTTTT
TRBJ2-1 NA TRBV19 NA 17 CASSQLERVSSYNEQFF TGTGCCAGTAGTCAGTTGGAGCGGGTGAGCTCCTACAATGAGCAGTTCTTC
TRBJ2-7 NA TRBV5-1 NA 13 CASSLERGNEQYF TGCGCCAGCAGCTTGGAACGGGGAAACGAGCAGTACTTC
TRBJ2-2 TRBD2 TRBV3-1/TRBV3-2 NA 15 CASSLPAGGPGELFF TGTGCCAGCAGCTTACCAGCGGGAGGCCCCGGGGAGCTGTTTTTT
TRBJ1-1 NA TRBV7-9 NA 14 CASSPLSGNTEAFF TGTGCCAGCAGCCCCCTTAGTGGGAACACTGAAGCTTTCTTT
TRBJ2-1 NA TRBV9 NA 14 CASSPLSLINEQFF TGTGCCAGCAGCCCCTTAAGCCTGATCAATGAGCAGTTCTTC
TRBJ2-3 NA TRBV13 NA 17 CASRFPGRDGARDTQYF TGTGCCAGCAGATTCCCCGGACGGGACGGGGCGAGAGATACGCAGTATTTT
TRBJ2-2 NA TRBV10-1 NA 16 CASSDWQTPNTGELFF TGCGCCAGCAGTGATTGGCAGACCCCAAACACCGGGGAGCTGTTTTTT
TRBJ1-5 NA TRBV10-3 NA 13 CAIRGVGNQPQHF TGTGCCATCAGGGGGGTTGGCAATCAGCCCCAGCATTTT
TRBJ1-1 NA TRBV6-1 NA 13 CASSEVGYTEAFF TGTGCCAGCAGTGAAGTAGGGTACACTGAAGCTTTCTTT
TRBJ1-2 NA TRBV5-5 NA 14 CASSFTTEPYGYTF TGTGCCAGCAGCTTCACGACAGAGCCTTATGGCTACACCTTC
TRBJ2-5 NA TRBV9 NA 16 CASSWGVADNQETQYF TGTGCCAGCAGCTGGGGGGTAGCGGATAACCAAGAGACCCAGTACTTC
TRBJ2-3 TRBD2 TRBV5-1 NA 14 CASSLAGTADTQYF TGCGCCAGCAGCTTAGCGGGGACGGCAGATACGCAGTATTTT
TRBJ2-7 TRBD1 TRBV28 NA 15 CASSFRGTASYEQYF TGTGCCAGCAGTTTTAGGGGGACAGCCTCCTACGAGCAGTACTTC
TRBJ1-3 NA TRBV11-2 NA 15 CASSPLGDSGNTIYF TGTGCCAGCAGCCCGTTAGGGGACTCTGGAAACACCATATATTTT
TRBJ2-1 NA TRBV6-5 NA 15 CASSYSGFSYNEQFF TGTGCCAGCAGTTACTCCGGTTTTTCCTACAATGAGCAGTTCTTC
TRBJ2-7 NA TRBV6-2/TRBV6-3 NA 13 CASSYVGSYEQYF TGTGCCAGCAGTTATGTGGGGAGCTACGAGCAGTACTTC
TRBJ2-7 TRBD2 TRBV6-5 NA 15 CASSSAGTSEGEQYF TGTGCCAGCAGTTCCGCCGGGACTAGCGAAGGCGAGCAGTACTTC
TRBJ1-2 NA TRBV28 NA 15 CATYLSWQGNYGYTF TGTGCCACCTATCTTTCTTGGCAGGGCAACTATGGCTACACCTTC
TRBJ2-5 TRBD2 TRBV27 NA 14 CASTPGGVRETQYF TGTGCCAGCACCCCGGGGGGAGTGCGGGAGACCCAGTACTTC
TRBJ2-2 NA TRBV2 NA 14 CASSRDFSTVRLFF TGTGCCAGCAGTAGGGACTTTTCAACGGTGCGACTGTTTTTT
TRBJ1-1 TRBD1 TRBV30 NA 13 CAWSGLTGTEAFF TGTGCCTGGAGTGGACTGACAGGGACTGAAGCTTTCTTT
TRBJ2-1 NA TRBV24-1 NA 15 CATSEGGLPNNEQFF TGTGCCACCAGTGAAGGGGGACTTCCTAACAATGAGCAGTTCTTC
TRBJ2-1 NA TRBV9 NA 14 CASSVGGWANEQFF TGTGCCAGCAGCGTAGGGGGGTGGGCCAATGAGCAGTTCTTC
TRBJ1-5 NA TRBV2 NA 17 CASSLAQPLNFNQPQHF TGTGCCAGCTCTCTGGCACAGCCCTTGAACTTCAATCAGCCCCAGCATTTT
TRBJ2-5 NA TRBV2 NA 13 CASSEGLAETQYF TGTGCCAGCAGTGAGGGGCTTGCGGAGACCCAGTACTTC
TRBJ1-1 TRBD1 TRBV5-1 NA 15 CASSFRTGRNTEAFF TGCGCCAGCAGCTTTCGGACAGGGAGGAACACTGAAGCTTTCTTT
TRBJ1-2 NA TRBV30 NA 14 CAWSVLGAGYGYTF TGTGCCTGGAGTGTACTTGGGGCGGGCTATGGCTACACCTTC
TRBJ2-7 TRBD1 TRBV5-1 NA 15 CASSPGTASSYEQYF TGCGCCAGCAGCCCAGGGACAGCAAGCTCCTACGAGCAGTACTTC
TRBJ2-5 NA TRBV3-1/TRBV3-2 few 13 CASSRNRQETQYF TGTGCCAGCAGCCGGAACAGGCAAGAGACCCAGTACTTC
TRBJ2-3 NA TRBV30 NA 16 CAWSVALARSTDTQYF TGTGCCTGGAGTGTTGCCCTAGCGCGTAGCACAGATACGCAGTATTTT
TRBJ1-6 TRBD1 TRBV11-3 NA 20 CASSRPPGQGNPSYNSPLHF TGTGCCAGCAGCCGCCCCCCGGGACAGGGGAATCCATCCTATAATTCACCCCTCCACTTT
TRBJ2-5 NA TRBV6-1 NA 17 CASSEAVRGVFQETQYF TGTGCCAGCAGTGAAGCGGTCAGGGGGGTCTTCCAAGAGACCCAGTACTTC
TRBJ2-7 TRBD1 TRBV13 NA 14 CASSYGTGAGEQYF TGTGCCAGCAGTTATGGGACAGGGGCGGGCGAGCAGTACTTC
TRBJ2-5 TRBD1 TRBV5-1 NA 15 CASSFTGGVVETQYF TGCGCCAGCAGCTTTACAGGGGGCGTAGTAGAGACCCAGTACTTC
TRBJ1-6 NA TRBV27 few 15 CASSLRESYNSPLHF TGTGCCAGCAGTTTACGGGAGTCCTATAATTCACCCCTCCACTTT
TRBJ1-5 NA TRBV6-1 NA 14 CASSDGSSHQPQHF TGTGCCAGCAGTGATGGCAGCTCACACCAGCCCCAGCATTTT